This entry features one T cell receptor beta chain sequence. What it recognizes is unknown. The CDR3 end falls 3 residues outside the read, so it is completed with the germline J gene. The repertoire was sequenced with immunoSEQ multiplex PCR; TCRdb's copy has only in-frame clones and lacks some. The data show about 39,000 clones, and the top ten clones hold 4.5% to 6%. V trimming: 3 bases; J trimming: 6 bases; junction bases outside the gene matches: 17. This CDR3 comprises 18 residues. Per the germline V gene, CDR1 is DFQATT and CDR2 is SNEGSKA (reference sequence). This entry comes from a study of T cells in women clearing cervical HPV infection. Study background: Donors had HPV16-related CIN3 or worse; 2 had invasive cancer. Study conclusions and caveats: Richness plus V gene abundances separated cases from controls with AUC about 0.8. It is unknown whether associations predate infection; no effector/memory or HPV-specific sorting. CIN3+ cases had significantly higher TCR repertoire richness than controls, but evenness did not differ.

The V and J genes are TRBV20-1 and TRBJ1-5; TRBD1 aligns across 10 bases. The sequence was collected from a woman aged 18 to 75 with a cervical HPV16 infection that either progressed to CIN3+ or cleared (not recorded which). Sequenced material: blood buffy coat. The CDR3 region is CSASDPGTGVRATQPQHF. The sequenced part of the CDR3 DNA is TGCAGTGCTAGTGACCCCGGGACAGGGGTTCGCGCAACTCAGCCC.